This T cell receptor (beta chain) was recovered during a study of cytomegalovirus exposure and HLA in healthy donors. Points from the study as a whole: TCR beta sequences reportedly predicted most subjects' HLA-A and HLA-B alleles accurately.

In the case of this clone: Its specificity is not known.

The CDR3 is 19 residues long. Trimming took 4 bases from V and 2 from J; bases not matched to a gene: 16. Germline V gene data show CDR1 as SGHRS and CDR2 as YFSETQ. 60 Vbeta and 13 Jbeta primers were used in PCR. The data were produced by immunoSEQ multiplex PCR, yet TCRdb's version contains in-frame clones alone and is incomplete. The sample includes 90,000 to 120,000 clones, over 75% of them seen just once. The chain recombines TRBV5-1 with TRBJ2-3; 10 bases are a match to TRBD2. The TCR sequence derives from a man aged 30 to 45 in good health and CMV-seronegative. Sequencing used PBMCs. The CDR3 sequence is CASSVRGLAGAPNTDTQYF. The CDR3 DNA sequence: TGCGCCAGCAGCGTACGGGGCCTAGCGGGAGCCCCAAACACAGATACGCAGTATTTT.